This record looks at one T cell receptor beta chain sequence and its context. Its specificity is not known. The data were obtained in a study of shared clonotypes between healthy human individuals. General study points: Few donors limited the genetic and exposure-history diversity represented. On the whole, naive subsets had larger estimated richness than memory subsets had.

The test was conducted at deep level. Every immunoSEQ plate was one replicate of a subset's evenly spread DNA. Method: immunoSEQ multiplex PCR; TCRdb's copy keeps in-frame clones and lacks some. The sample records approximately 2,000,000 clones, approximately 92% being singletons. CD45RO-negative, CCR7-positively selected cells formed the naive CD8 fraction, excluding terminally differentiated effector memory CD45RA+ cells. CDR3 length equals 13 residues. Deletions cut 5 bases from V and 4 bases from J, with 11 bases between. Germline CDR1 and CDR2: MNHEY and SMNVEV (reference sequence). The sequencing input was naive CD8+ T cells from PBMCs. The rearrangement links TRBV27 to TRBJ2-5; possibly TRBD1 for D (5 bases). The sequence was obtained from a man between 18 and 29 years old in good health. Some clones in this sample may be carry-over from other donors' samples. DNA for the CDR3: TGTGCCAGCAGTCCCAGGGTGGGAGAGACCCAGTACTTC. Amino acid sequence: CASSPRVGETQYF.